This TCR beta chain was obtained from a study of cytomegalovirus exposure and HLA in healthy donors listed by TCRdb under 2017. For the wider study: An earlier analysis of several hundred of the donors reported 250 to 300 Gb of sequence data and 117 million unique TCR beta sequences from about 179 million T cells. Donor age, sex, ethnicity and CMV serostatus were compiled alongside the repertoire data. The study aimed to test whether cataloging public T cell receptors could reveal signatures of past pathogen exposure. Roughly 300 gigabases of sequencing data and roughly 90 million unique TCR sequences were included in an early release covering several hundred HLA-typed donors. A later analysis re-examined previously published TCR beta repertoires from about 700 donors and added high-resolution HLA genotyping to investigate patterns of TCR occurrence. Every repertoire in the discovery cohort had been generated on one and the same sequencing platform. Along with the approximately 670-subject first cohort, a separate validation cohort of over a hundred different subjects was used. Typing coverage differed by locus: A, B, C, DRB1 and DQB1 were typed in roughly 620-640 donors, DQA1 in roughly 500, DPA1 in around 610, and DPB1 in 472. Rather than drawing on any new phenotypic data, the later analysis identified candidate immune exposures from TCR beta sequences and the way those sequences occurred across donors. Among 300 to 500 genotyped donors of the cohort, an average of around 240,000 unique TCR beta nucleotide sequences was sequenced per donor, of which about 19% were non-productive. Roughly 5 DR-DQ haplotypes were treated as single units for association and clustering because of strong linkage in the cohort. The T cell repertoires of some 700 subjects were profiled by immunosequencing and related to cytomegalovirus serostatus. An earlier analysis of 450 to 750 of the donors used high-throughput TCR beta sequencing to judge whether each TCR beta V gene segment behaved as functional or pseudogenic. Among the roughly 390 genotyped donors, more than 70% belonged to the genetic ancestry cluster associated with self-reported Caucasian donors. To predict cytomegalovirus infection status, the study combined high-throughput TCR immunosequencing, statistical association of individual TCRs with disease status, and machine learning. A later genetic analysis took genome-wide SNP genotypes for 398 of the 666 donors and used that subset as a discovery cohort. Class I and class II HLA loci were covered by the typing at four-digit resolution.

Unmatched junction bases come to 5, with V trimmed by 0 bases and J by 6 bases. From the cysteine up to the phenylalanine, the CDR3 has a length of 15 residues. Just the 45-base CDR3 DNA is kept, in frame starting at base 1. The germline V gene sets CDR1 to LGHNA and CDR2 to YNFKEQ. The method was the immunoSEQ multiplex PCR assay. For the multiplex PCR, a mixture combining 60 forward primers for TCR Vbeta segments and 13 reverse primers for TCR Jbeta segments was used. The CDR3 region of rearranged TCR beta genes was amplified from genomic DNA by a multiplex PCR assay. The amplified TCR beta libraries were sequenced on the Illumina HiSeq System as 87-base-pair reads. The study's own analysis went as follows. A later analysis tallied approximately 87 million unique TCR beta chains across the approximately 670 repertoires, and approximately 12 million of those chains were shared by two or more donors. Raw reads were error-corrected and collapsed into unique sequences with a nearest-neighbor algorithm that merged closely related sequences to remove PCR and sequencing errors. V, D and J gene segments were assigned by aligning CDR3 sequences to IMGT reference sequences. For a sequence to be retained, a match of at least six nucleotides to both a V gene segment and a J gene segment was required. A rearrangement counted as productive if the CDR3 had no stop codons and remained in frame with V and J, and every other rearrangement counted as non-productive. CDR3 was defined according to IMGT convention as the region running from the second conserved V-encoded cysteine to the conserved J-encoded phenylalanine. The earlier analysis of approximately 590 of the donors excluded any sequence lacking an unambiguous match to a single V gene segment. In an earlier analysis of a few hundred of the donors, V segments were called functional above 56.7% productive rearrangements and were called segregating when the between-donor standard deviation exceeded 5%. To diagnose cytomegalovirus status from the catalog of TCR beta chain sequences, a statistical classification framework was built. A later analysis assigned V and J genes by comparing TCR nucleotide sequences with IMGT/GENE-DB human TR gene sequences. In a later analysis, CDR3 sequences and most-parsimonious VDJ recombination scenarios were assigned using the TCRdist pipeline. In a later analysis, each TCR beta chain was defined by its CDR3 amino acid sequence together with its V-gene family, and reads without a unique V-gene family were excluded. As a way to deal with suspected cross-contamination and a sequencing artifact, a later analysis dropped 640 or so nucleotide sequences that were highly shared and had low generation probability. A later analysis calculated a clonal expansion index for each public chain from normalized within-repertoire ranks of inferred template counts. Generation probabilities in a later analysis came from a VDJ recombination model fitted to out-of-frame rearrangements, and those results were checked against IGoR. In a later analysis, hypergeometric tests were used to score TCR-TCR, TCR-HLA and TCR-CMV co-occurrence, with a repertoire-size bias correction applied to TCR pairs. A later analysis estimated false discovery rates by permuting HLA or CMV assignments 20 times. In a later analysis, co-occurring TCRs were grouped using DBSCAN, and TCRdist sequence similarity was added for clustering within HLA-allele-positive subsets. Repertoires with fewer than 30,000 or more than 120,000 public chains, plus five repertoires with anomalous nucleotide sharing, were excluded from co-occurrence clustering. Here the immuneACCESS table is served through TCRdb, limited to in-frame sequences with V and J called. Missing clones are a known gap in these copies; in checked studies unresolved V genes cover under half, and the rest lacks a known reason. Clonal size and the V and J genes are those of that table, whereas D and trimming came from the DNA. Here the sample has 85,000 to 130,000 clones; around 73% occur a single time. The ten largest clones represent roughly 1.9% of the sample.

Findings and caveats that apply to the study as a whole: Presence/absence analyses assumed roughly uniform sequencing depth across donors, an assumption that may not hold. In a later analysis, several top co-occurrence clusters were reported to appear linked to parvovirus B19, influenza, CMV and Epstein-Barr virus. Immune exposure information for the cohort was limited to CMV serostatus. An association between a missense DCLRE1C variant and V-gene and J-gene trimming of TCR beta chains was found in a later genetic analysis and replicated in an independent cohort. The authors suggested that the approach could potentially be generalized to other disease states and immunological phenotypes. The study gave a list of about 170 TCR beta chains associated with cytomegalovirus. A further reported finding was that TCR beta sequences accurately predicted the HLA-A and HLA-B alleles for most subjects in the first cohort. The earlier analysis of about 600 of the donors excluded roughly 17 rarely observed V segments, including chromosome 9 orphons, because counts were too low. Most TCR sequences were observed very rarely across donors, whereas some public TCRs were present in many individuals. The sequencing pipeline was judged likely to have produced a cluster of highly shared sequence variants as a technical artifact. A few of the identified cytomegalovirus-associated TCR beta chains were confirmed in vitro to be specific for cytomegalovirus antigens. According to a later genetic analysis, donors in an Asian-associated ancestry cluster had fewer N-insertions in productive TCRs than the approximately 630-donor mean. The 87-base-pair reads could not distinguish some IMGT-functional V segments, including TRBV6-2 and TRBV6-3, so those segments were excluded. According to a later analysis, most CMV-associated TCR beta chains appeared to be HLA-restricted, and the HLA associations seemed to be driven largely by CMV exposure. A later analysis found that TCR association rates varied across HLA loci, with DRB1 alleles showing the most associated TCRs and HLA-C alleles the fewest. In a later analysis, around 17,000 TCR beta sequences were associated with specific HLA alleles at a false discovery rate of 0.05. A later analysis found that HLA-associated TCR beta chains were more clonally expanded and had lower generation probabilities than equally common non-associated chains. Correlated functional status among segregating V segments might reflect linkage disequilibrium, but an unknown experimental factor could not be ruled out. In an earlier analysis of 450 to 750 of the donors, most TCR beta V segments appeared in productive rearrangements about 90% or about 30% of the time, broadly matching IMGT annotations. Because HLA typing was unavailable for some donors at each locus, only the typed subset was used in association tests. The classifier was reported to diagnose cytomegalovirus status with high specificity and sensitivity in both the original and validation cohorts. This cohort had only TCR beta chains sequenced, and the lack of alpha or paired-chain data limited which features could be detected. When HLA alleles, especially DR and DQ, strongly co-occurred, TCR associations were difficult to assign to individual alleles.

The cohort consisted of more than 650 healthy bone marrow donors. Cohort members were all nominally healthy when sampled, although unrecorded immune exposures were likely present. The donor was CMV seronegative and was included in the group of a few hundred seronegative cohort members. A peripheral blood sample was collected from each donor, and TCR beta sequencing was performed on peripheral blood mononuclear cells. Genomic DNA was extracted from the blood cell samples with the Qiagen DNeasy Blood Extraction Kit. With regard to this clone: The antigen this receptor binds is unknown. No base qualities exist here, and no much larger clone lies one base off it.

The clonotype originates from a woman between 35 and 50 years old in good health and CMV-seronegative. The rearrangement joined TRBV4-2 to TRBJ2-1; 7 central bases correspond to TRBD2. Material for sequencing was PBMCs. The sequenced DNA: TGTGCCAGCAGCCAAGAAAGGGACTATATCAATGAGCAGTTCTTC. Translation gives CASSQERDYINEQFF.